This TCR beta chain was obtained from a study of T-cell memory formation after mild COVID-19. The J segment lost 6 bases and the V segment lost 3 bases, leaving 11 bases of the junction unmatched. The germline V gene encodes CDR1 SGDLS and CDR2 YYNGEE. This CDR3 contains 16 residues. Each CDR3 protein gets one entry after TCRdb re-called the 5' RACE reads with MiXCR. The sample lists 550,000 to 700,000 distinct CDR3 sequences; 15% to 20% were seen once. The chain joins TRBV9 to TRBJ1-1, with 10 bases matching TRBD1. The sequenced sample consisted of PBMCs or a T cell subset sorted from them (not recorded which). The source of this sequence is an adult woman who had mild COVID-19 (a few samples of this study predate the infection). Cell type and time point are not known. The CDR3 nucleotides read TGTGCCAGCAGCGGGTCCGGGACAGGGGATTTGGCTGAAGCTTTCTTT. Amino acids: CASSGSGTGDLAEAFF.